These 2 T cell receptor beta chains originate from one sample sequenced in a study of blood T cell repertoires in COVID-19. Generated by immunoSEQ multiplex PCR, the TCRdb table keeps only in-frame clones and is missing some. The repertoire holds about 250,000 clones, with 85% to 90% as singletons. The sequenced sample consisted of peripheral blood. These receptors originate from a man older than 75 with acute or convalescent COVID-19.

V and J are TRBV6-2 or TRBV6-3 and TRBJ2-7; TRBD1 aligns across 7 bases. Germline V gene lookup returns CDR1 MNHEY and CDR2 SVGEGT. This CDR3 comprises 17 residues. V gave up 2 bases and J gave up 2 bases; unmatched junction bases: 12. This CDR3 is CASSYASGTERAYEQYF. Here the CDR3 DNA reads TGTGCCAGCAGTTACGCCTCCGGGACAGAGAGGGCCTACGAGCAGTACTTC.

The chain's CDR3 is CASSYSRGRTGELFF. CDR3 coding DNA: TGTGCCAGCAGTTACAGTCGGGGAAGAACCGGGGAGCTGTTTTTT. This rearrangement joins TRBV6-5 to TRBJ2-2; a possible D gene is TRBD2 (5 bases). Between the trimmed V and J ends, which lost 2 bases and 5 bases, there was a span of 12 bases. The CDR3 extends over 15 amino acids. CDR1 and CDR2 (germline): MNHEY, SVGAGI.